This TCR beta chain comes out of a study of glioma-infiltrating T cells. Study-wide findings and caveats: Only very few CDR3 sequences appeared in both tissue and blood.

TCR alpha and beta CDR3 regions were amplified from RNA using iRepertoire nested multiplex PCR. One-step reverse transcription and amplification started from approximately 100-400 ng of tissue mRNA or PBMC total RNA. TCRdb redid the calling of the multiplex PCR reads with MiXCR, one entry per CDR3 protein. The data contain around 44,000 distinct CDR3 sequences, about 22% of them singletons. This clonotype was seen only a few times. No antigen is known for it. This may arise from a read error, as a much more abundant clone is one base away. Per germline, CDR1 SGHTA and CDR2 FQGNSA. With V trimmed by 5 bases and J by 2 bases, 7 bases remained unmatched. The CDR3 is 15 amino acids.

V is TRBV7-2 and J is TRBJ2-7, with TRBD2 identical over 9 bases. Sample: glioma tissue, nonneoplastic brain tissue, or PBMCs (not recorded which). This receptor was obtained from a human donor with low-grade glioma or glioblastoma, undergoing nonglioma brain surgery, or in good health (not recorded which). CDR3 bases: TGTACCAGCAGCCCATCTAGCGGGGAGACCTACGAGCAGTACTTC. It encodes CTSSPSSGETYEQYF.